The 11 T cell receptor beta chains presented below share a single source sample, sequenced in a study of cytomegalovirus exposure and HLA in healthy donors. TCRdb's table, derived via immunoSEQ multiplex PCR, lists solely in-frame clones and lacks some. The sample holds 130,000 to 150,000 clones, just under 90% seen once. The sequencing input was PBMCs. The receptor set was obtained from a woman in her twenties or thirties in good health and CMV-seropositive.

The chain joins TRBV7-9 to TRBJ2-1, with 11 nucleotides matching TRBD1. Germline CDR1 reads SEHNR; CDR2 reads FQNEAQ (reference sequence). V shed 4 bases and J 2 bases; nucleotides not matched to a gene: 4. This CDR3 has 16 residues. DNA for the CDR3: TGTGCCAGCAGCTCTCGGGACAGGGGGACCTACAATGAGCAGTTCTTC. It specifies CASSSRDRGTYNEQFF.

V gene TRBV2 combines with J gene TRBJ1-1; possible D gene TRBD1, 6 bases. Trimming took 3 bases from V and 5 from J, leaving 13 bases between them. Germline V gene data show CDR1 as SNHLY and CDR2 as FYNNEI. This CDR3 contains 14 residues. The CDR3 loop is CASSDRGSITEAFF. The CDR3 DNA is TGTGCCAGCAGTGACAGGGGTTCGATAACTGAAGCTTTCTTT.

The rearrangement uses TRBV27 and TRBJ2-7; possibly TRBD2 for D (6 bases). The CDR3 is made up of 15 amino acids. Germline-derived CDR1 and CDR2 are MNHEY and SMNVEV (reference sequence). V was shortened by 3 bases and J by 1 base, with 13 bases between the two germline ends. This chain's CDR3 is CASSFSLGTSYEQYF. CDR3 nucleotide sequence: TGTGCCAGCAGTTTTTCTCTTGGGACTTCCTACGAGCAGTACTTC.

The chain joins TRBV27 to TRBJ2-7; weak D call: TRBD2 (6 bases). V shed 5 bases and J shed 3 bases, with 11 bases lying between them. Germline V CDR1 and CDR2: MNHEY, SMNVEV (reference sequence). This CDR3 is built from 13 residues. The CDR3 spells CASSLRGSYEQYF. For the CDR3, the DNA is TGTGCCAGCAGTCTCCGGGGGAGCTACGAGCAGTACTTC.

CDR3 bases: TGTGCCAGCAGTTCCCCCGGGACTGAGACATACAATGAGCAGTTCTTC. Encoded protein: CASSSPGTETYNEQFF. V usage is TRBV28 and J usage is TRBJ2-1; perhaps TRBD2 as D (6 bases). Germline lookup yields CDR1 MDHEN and CDR2 SYDVKM. The CDR3 runs to 16 residues. The germline V and J ends were trimmed by 4 bases and 4 bases, with 17 bases remaining between them.

The chain combines TRBV2 with TRBJ2-3; possible D gene TRBD2, 5 bases. V was clipped by 6 bases and J by 6 bases, with 13 bases between them. CDR3 length: 13 residues. The V gene's germline CDR1 is SNHLY and CDR2 FYNNEI. The CDR3 sequence is CASRTTRSDTQYF. For the CDR3, the DNA is TGTGCCAGCAGAACCACTAGATCCGATACGCAGTATTTT.

CDR3 region: CASSVSSGSTGELFF. The CDR3 nucleotides read TGTGCCAGCAGTGTCTCTAGCGGGAGCACCGGGGAGCTGTTTTTT. V is TRBV6-1 and J is TRBJ2-2; 10 positions agree with TRBD2. The CDR3 has 15 residues. After removal of 4 bases from V and 4 bases from J, the junction contained 3 bases not matched to a gene. Germline V gene lookup returns CDR1 MNHNS and CDR2 SASEGT.

The chain is built from TRBV5-1 and TRBJ2-3, with 7 bases fitting TRBD1. Trimming took 3 bases from V and 1 from J; bases not matched to a gene: 5. Germline V gives CDR1 SGHRS, CDR2 YFSETQ. This CDR3 has 15 amino acids. CDR3 DNA: TGCGCCAGCAGCTCCCGGGACAGTCGCACAGATACGCAGTATTTT. It is translated as CASSSRDSRTDTQYF.

The chain links TRBV19 to TRBJ1-2; TRBD1 matches 11 bases. The CDR3 is 16 amino acids. Germline V gene sequence: CDR1 LNHDA, CDR2 SQIVND (reference sequence). The V gene end was trimmed by 4 bases and the J gene end by 0 bases; junction bases not matched to a gene: 4. CDR3 region: CASSKDRGLANYGYTF. For the CDR3, the DNA is TGTGCCAGTAGTAAGGACAGGGGGCTTGCTAACTATGGCTACACCTTC.

The chain joins TRBV28 to TRBJ2-2; 14 bases match TRBD2. The V segment lost 11 bases and the J segment 8 bases; nucleotides outside the gene matches: 10. CDR3 length: 15 amino acids. Looked up from germline, CDR1 is MDHEN and CDR2 is SYDVKM. Here the CDR3 reads CASGTSGRRIGELFF. The DNA for the CDR3 is TGTGCCTCCGGGACTAGCGGGAGAAGAATAGGGGAGCTGTTTTTT.

This clone was counted once. This rearrangement joins TRBV2 to TRBJ2-4; a weak D match, TRBD2 (5 bases). Trimming took off 2 bases at V and 0 bases at J, with 8 bases between the two ends. The germline V gene encodes CDR1 SNHLY and CDR2 FYNNEI. The CDR3 extends over 15 amino acids. This chain's CDR3 is CASSEYGLAKNIQYF. DNA of the CDR3: TGTGCCAGCAGTGAATACGGACTAGCCAAAAACATTCAGTACTTC.